The source of this T cell receptor beta chain is a study of blood T cell repertoires in COVID-19. Measured with immunoSEQ multiplex PCR; TCRdb has only the in-frame clones, and not every one. This sample has approximately 380,000 clones; about nine tenths occur once, and the top ten carry around 0.94%. This TCR came from a woman aged 40-49 years who had been exposed to COVID-19. The specimen sequenced was PBMCs or T cells enriched from blood (not recorded which).

CDR3 amino acids: CASSLGQGTDTQYF. CDR3 sequence (DNA): TGTGCCAGCAGCCTAGGACAGGGAACAGATACGCAGTATTTT. The rearrangement uses TRBV3-1 (or the pseudogene TRBV3-2) and TRBJ2-3; TRBD1 matches at 8 bases. The V segment lost 4 bases and the J segment 3 bases; nucleotides outside the gene matches: 3. Per the germline V gene, CDR1 is LGHDT and CDR2 is YNNKEL (reference sequence). This CDR3 is 14 amino acids long.